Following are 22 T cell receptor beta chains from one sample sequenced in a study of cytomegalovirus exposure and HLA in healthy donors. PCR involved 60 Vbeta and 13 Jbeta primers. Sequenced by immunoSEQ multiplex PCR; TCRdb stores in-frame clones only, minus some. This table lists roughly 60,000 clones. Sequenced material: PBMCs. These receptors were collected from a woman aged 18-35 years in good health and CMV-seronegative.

CDR3 nucleotides: TGCAGCGTTGAGGGACAAGGGTACGGGGAGCTGTTTTTT. Residues: CSVEGQGYGELFF. V usage is TRBV29-1 and J usage is TRBJ2-2, with D perhaps matching TRBD1 (6 bases). The germline CDR1 and CDR2 sequences are SQVTM and ANQGSEA. V gave up 3 bases and J gave up 7 bases, with 12 bases separating them. The CDR3 loop spans 13 amino acids.

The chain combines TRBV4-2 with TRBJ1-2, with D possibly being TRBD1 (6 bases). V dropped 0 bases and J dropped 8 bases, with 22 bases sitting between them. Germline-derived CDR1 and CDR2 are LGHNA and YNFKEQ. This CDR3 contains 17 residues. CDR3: CASSQDPRAGGQGGYTF. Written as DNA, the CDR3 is TGTGCCAGCAGCCAAGATCCGCGGGCGGGGGGGCAGGGGGGCTACACCTTC.

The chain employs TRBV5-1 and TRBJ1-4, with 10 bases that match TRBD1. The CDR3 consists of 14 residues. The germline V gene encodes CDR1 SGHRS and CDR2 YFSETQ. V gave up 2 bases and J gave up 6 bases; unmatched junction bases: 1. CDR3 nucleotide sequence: TGCGCCAGCAGCTTCGGGACAGGGGATGAAAAACTGTTTTTT. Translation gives CASSFGTGDEKLFF. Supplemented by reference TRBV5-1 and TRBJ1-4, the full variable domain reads KAGVTQTPRYLIKTRGQQVTLSCSPISGHRSVSWYQQTPGQGLQFLFEYFSETQRNKGNFPGRFSGRQFSNSRSEMNVSTLELGDSALYLCASSFGTGDEKLFFGSGTQLSVL.

CDR3 amino acids: CASSSYLIQGADQPQHF. CDR3 coding DNA: TGTGCCAGCAGTTCCTACCTGATACAGGGGGCGGATCAGCCCCAGCATTTT. This chain joins TRBV28 and TRBJ1-5; 9 positions match TRBD1. The CDR3 consists of 17 residues. The germline CDR1 and CDR2 sequences are MDHEN and SYDVKM. The junction had 12 bases not matched to a gene; V was cut back by 4 bases and J by 5 bases.

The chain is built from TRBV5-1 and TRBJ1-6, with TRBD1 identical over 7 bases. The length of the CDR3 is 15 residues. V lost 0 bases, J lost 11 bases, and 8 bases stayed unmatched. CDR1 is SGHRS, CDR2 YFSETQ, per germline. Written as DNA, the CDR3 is TGCGCCAGCAGCTTGGGCCCTGACAGGGTGGCACCCCTCCACTTT. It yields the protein CASSLGPDRVAPLHF.

CDR3: CASSPLGPGDRAFF. The CDR3 coding sequence is TGTGCCAGCTCACCTTTAGGTCCAGGGGACCGGGCTTTCTTT. This chain connects TRBV18 to TRBJ1-1; the D gene is possibly TRBD1 (6 bases). From germline, CDR1 is KGHSH and CDR2 LQKENI. The V gene lost 3 bases and the J gene lost 11 bases, with 19 bases spanning the gap. There are 14 residues in the CDR3.

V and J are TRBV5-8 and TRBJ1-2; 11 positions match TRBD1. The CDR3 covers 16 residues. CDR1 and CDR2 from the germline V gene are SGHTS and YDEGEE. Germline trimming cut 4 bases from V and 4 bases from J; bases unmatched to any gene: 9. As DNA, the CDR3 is TGTGCCAGCAGCAAAAGGACAGGGGGCTATGGCTATGGCTACACCTTC. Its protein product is CASSKRTGGYGYGYTF. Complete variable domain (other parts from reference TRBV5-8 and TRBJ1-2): EAGVTQSPTHLIKTRGQQATLRCSPISGHTSVYWYQQALGLGLQFLLWYDEGEERNRGNFPPRFSGRQFPNYSSELNVNALELEDSALYLCASSKRTGGYGYGYTFGSGTRLTVV.

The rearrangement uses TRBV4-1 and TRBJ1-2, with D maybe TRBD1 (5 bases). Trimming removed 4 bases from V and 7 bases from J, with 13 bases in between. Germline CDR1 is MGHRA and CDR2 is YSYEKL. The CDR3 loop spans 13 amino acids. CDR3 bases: TGCGCCAGCAGCCGACCGGGGGGGGGTGGCTACACCTTC. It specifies CASSRPGGGGYTF.

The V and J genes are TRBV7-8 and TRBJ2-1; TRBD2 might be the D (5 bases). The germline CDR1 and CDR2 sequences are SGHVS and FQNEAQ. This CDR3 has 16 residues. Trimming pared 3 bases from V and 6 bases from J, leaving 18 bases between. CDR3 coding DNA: TGTGCCAGCAGCTTTGTTGGCGGGCCCTGGAGCAATGAGCAGTTCTTC. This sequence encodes CASSFVGGPWSNEQFF. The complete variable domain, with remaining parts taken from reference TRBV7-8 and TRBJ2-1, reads GAGVSQSPRYKVAKRGQDVALRCDPISGHVSLFWYQQALGQGPEFLTYFQNEAQLDKSGLPSDRFFAERPEGSVSTLKIQRTQQEDSAVYLCASSFVGGPWSNEQFFGPGTRLTVL.

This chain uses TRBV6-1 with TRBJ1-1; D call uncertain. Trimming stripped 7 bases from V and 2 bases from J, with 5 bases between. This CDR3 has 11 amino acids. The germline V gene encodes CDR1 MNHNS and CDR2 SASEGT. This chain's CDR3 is CASNINTEAFF. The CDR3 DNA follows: TGTGCCAGCAATATAAACACTGAAGCTTTCTTT.

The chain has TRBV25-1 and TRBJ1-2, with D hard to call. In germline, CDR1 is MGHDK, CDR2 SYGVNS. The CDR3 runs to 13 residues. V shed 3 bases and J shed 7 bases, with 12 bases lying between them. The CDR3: CASSELGPGGYTF. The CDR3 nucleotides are TGTGCCAGCAGTGAGCTAGGCCCTGGTGGCTACACCTTC.

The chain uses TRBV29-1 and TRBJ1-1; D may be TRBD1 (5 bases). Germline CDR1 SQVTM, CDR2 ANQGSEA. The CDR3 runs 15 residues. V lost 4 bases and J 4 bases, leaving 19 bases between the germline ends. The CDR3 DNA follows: TGCAGCGTTGTCAGTTTATGGGGCAGGGCCACTGAAGCTTTCTTT. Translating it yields CSVVSLWGRATEAFF.

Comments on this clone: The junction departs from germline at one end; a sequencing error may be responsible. CDR3 DNA: TGTGCCAGCACCGTAACGGGGACACTCTCCTACAATGAGCAGTTCTTC. Its translation is CASTVTGTLSYNEQFF. The chain employs TRBV9 and TRBJ2-1, with D maybe TRBD1 (6 bases). Germline CDR1 is SGDLS and CDR2 is YYNGEE. CDR3 size: 16 residues.

The CDR3 protein is CASSTHRNTGELFF. The CDR3 DNA sequence: TGTGCCAGCAGTACCCATAGGAACACCGGGGAGCTGTTTTTT. The rearrangement links TRBV25-1 to TRBJ2-2; D is unclear. The V end was cut by 5 bases, the J end by 1 base, with 8 bases between. CDR1 is MGHDK and CDR2 is SYGVNS in the germline V gene. The CDR3 totals 14 residues. Based on the CDR3 plus reference TRBV25-1 and TRBJ2-2, the full variable domain is EADIYQTPRYLVIGTGKKITLECSQTMGHDKMYWYQQDPGMELHLIHYSYGVNSTEKGDLSSESTVSRIRTEHFPLTLESARPSHTSQYLCASSTHRNTGELFFGEGSRLTVL.

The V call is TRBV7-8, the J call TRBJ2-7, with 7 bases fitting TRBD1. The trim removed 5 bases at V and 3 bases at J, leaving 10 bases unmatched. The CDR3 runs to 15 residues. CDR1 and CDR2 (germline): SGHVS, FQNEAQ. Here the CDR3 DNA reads TGTGCCAGCAGCCGCCTCCGGACAGGAATCTACGAGCAGTACTTC. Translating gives CASSRLRTGIYEQYF.

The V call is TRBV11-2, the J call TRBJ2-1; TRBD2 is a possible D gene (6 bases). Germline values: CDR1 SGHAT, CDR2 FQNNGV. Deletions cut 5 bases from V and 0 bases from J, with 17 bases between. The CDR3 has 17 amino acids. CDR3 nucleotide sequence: TGTGCCAGCAGCCTCGCCTCTAGCGCAAGCTCCTACAATGAGCAGTTCTTC. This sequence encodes CASSLASSASSYNEQFF.

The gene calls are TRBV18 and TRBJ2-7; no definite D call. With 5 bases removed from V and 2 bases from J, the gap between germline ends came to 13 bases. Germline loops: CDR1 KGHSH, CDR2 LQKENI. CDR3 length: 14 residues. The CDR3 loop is CASSAYSRTYEQYF. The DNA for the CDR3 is TGTGCCAGCTCAGCTTATAGCCGTACCTACGAGCAGTACTTC.

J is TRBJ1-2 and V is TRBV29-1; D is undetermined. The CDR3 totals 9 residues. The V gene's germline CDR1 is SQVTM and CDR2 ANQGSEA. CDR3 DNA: TGCGGAGTCAACTATGGCTACACCTTC. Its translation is CGVNYGYTF.

CDR3 DNA: TGTGCCAGCAGCGTATCCGGAACTAATGAAAAACTGTTTTTT. This encodes CASSVSGTNEKLFF. This chain connects TRBV9 to TRBJ1-4; D is undetermined. The germline gives CDR1 SGDLS, CDR2 YYNGEE. The CDR3 covers 14 residues. Trimming cost V 1 base and J 1 base, with 5 bases left between them.

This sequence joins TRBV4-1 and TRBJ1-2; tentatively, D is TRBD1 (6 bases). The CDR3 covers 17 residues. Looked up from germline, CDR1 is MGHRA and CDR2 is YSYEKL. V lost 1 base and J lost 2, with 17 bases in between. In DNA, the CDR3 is TGCGCCAGCAGCCAAGCACCCCCTCCCGGGACAAACTATGGCTACACCTTC. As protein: CASSQAPPPGTNYGYTF.

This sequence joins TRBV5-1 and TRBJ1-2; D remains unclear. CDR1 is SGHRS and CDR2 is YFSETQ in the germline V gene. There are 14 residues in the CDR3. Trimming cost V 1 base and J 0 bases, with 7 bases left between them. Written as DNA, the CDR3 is TGCGCCAGCAGCTTGACAGCTACTAACTATGGCTACACCTTC. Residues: CASSLTATNYGYTF.

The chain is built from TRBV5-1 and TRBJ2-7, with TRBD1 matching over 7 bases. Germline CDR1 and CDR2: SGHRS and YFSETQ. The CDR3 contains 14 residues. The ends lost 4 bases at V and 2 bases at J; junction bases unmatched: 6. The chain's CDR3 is CASSVRDSAYEQYF. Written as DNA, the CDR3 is TGCGCCAGCAGCGTCCGGGACAGCGCCTACGAGCAGTACTTC.